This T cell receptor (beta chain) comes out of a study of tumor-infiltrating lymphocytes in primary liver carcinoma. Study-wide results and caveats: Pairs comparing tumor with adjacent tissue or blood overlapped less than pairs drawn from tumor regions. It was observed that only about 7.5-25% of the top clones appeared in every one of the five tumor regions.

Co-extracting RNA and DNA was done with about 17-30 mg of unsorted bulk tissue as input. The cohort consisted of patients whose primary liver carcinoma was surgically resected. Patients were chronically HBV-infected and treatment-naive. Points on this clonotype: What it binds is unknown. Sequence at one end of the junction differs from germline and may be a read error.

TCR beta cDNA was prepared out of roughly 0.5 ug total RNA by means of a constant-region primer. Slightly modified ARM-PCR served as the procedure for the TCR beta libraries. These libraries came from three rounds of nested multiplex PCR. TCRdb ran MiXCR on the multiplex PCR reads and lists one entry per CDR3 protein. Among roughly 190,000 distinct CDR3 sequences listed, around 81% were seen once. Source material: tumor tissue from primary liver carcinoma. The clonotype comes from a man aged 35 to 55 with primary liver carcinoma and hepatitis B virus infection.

CDR3: CASNDAKGRCELYF. CDR3 in DNA: TGTGCCAGCAACGACGCCAAGGGAAGGTGCGAGCTGTACTTC. The chain couples TRBV6-1 to TRBJ2-7; D uncertain. Germline CDR1 reads MNHNS; CDR2 reads SASEGT. The CDR3 runs 14 residues.